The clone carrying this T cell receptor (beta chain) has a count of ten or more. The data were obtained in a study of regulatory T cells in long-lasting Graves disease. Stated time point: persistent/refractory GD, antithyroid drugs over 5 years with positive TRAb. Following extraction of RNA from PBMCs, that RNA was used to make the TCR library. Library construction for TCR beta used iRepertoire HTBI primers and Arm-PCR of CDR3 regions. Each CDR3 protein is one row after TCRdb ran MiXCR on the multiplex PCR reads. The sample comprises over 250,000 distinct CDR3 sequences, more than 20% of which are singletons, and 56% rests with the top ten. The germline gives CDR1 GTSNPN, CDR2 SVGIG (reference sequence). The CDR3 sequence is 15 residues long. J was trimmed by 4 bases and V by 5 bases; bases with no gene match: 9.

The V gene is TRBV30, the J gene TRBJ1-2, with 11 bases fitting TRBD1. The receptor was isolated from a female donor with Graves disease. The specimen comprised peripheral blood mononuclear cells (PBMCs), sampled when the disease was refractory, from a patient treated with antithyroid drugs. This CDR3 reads CAWSLLGTGGYGYTF. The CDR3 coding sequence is TGTGCCTGGTCTCTCCTCGGGACAGGGGGCTATGGCTACACCTTC.